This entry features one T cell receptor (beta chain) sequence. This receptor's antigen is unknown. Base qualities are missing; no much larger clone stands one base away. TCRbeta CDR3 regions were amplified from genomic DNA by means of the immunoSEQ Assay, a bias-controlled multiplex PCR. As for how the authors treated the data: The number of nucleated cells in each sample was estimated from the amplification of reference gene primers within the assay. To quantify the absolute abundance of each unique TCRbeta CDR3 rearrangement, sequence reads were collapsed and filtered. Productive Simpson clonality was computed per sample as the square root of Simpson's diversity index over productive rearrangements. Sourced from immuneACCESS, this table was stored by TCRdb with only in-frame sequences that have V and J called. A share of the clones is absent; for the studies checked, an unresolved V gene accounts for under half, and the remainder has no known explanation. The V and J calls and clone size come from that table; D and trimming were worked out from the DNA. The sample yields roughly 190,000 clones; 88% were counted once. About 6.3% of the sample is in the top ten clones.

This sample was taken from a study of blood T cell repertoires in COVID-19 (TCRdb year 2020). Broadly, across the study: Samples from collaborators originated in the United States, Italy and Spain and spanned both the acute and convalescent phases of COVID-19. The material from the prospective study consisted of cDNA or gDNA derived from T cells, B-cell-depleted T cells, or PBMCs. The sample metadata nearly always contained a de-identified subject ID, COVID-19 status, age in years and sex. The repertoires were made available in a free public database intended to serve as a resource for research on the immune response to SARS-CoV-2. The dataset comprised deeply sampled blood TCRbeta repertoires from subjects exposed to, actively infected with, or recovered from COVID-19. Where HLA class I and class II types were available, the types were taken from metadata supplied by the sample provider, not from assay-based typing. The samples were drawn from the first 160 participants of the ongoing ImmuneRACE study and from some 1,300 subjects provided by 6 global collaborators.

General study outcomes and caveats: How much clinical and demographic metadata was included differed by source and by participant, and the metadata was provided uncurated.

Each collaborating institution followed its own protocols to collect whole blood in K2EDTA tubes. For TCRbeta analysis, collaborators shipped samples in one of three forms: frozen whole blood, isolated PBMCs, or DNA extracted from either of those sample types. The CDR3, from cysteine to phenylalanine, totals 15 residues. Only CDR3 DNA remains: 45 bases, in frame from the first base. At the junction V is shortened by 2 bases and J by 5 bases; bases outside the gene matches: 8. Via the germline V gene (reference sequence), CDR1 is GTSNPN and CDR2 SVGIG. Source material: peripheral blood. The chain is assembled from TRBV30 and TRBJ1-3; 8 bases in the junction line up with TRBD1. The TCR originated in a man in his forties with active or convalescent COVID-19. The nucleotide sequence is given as TGTGCCTGGAGTTTGGCAGGGGGCGGACGAAACACCATATATTTT. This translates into CAWSLAGGGRNTIYF. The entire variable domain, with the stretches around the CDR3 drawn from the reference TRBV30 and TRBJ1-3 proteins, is SQTIHQWPATLVQPVGSPLSLECTVEGTSNPNLYWYRQAAGRGLQLLFYSVGIGQISSEVPQNLSASRPQDRQFILSSKKLLLSDSGFYLCAWSLAGGGRNTIYFGEGSWLTVV.